The 17 T cell receptor beta chains in this list originate from one sample, sequenced in a study of T cell responses to AZD1222 COVID-19 vaccine. Clones were sequenced by immunoSEQ multiplex PCR, and TCRdb holds only the in-frame ones, with some missing. The repertoire holds 85,000 to 90,000 clones, with 88% as singletons. Sequencing used peripheral blood, obtained on day 0 of AZD1222 vaccination. Receptors were obtained from an adult in good health.

The chain uses TRBV2 and TRBJ1-5; no clear D. Germline CDR1 is SNHLY and CDR2 is FYNNEI. Between the trimmed V and J ends, which lost 8 bases and 6 bases, there was a span of 17 bases. This CDR3 has 14 residues. The CDR3 region has the DNA TGTGCCAGCCGCGGTGGACCGATAAGTCAGCCCCAGCATTTT. Encoded protein: CASRGGPISQPQHF.

This clone was observed a handful of times. This chain joins TRBV6-5 and TRBJ1-5; tentative D call: TRBD1 (6 bases). The CDR3 extends over 15 amino acids. Trimming took 6 bases from V and 7 from J, leaving 19 bases between them. From germline, CDR1 is MNHEY and CDR2 SVGAGI. The CDR3 loop reads CASSGSRGVWQPQHF. CDR3 coding DNA: TGTGCCAGCAGCGGCAGCAGGGGCGTCTGGCAGCCCCAGCATTTT.

This chain links TRBV7-8 with TRBJ2-7; D is ambiguous. The V end lost 0 bases, the J end lost 2 bases, and 14 bases lay between the germline ends. This CDR3 spans 16 amino acids. Germline V gives CDR1 SGHVS, CDR2 FQNEAQ. DNA for the CDR3: TGTGCCAGCAGCTTAGCGCGGTTTTCGCGTCCCTACGAGCAGTACTTC. Translated: CASSLARFSRPYEQYF.

The V gene is TRBV2, the J gene TRBJ2-1, with TRBD2 matching 10 bases. Trimming at V came to 6 bases and at J to 5 bases, leaving 13 bases not matched to a gene. The CDR3 covers 17 residues. Germline CDR1 and CDR2: SNHLY and FYNNEI. As DNA, the CDR3 is TGTGCCAGCAGAGATAGGAACGGGGGACTAGCGCACAATGAGCAGTTCTTC. Translation gives CASRDRNGGLAHNEQFF.

The chain has TRBV24-1 and TRBJ2-3; no firm D call. The CDR3 consists of 14 residues. From germline, CDR1 is KGHDR and CDR2 SFDVKD. V gave up 2 bases and J gave up 3 bases, with 8 bases separating them. This CDR3 is CATSDSRSTDTQYF. CDR3 in DNA: TGTGCCACCAGTGATTCGCGGAGTACAGATACGCAGTATTTT.

V usage is TRBV2 and J usage is TRBJ1-3, with D unclear. V was pared by 7 bases and J by 4 bases, with 11 bases between. The germline gives CDR1 SNHLY, CDR2 FYNNEI. This CDR3 contains 13 residues. The CDR3 DNA sequence: TGTGCCAGCATGGAACTACCCGGAAACACCATATATTTT. This translates into CASMELPGNTIYF. The full variable domain, rest sourced from reference TRBV2 and TRBJ1-3, is EPEVTQTPSHQVTQMGQEVILRCVPISNHLYFYWYRQILGQKVEFLVSFYNNEISEKSEIFDDQFSVERPDGSNFTLKIRSTKLEDSAMYFCASMELPGNTIYFGEGSWLTVV.

With regard to this clone: The junction departs from germline at one end; a sequencing error may be responsible. The V and J genes are TRBV7-9 and TRBJ1-1; 7 nucleotides align to TRBD1. CDR3 length: 13 amino acids. CDR1 and CDR2 (germline): SEHNR, FQNEAQ (reference sequence). The CDR3 DNA reads as TGTGCCGGCAGCGGCCGACAGGGAACTGAAGCTTTCTTT. The encoded protein is CAGSGRQGTEAFF.

The V gene is TRBV27, the J gene TRBJ2-3, with TRBD2 matching over 14 bases. In germline, CDR1 is MNHEY, CDR2 SMNVEV (reference sequence). The J segment lost 4 bases and the V segment lost 7 bases, leaving 7 bases of the junction unmatched. This CDR3 region has 16 residues. The CDR3 spells CASIPTSGRAADTQYF. The CDR3 DNA follows: TGTGCCAGCATCCCGACTAGCGGGAGGGCCGCAGATACGCAGTATTTT.

V usage is TRBV18 and J usage is TRBJ1-1, with D maybe TRBD1 (5 bases). The germline CDR1 and CDR2 sequences are KGHSH and LQKENI. This CDR3 has 12 residues. Deletions cut 3 bases from V and 11 bases from J, with 13 bases between. CDR3 protein: CASSPGAPGAFF. In DNA, the CDR3 is TGTGCCAGCTCACCCGGGGCTCCAGGGGCTTTCTTT. The full variable domain, with the rest looked up from reference TRBV18 and TRBJ1-1, is NAGVMQNPRHLVRRRGQEARLRCSPMKGHSHVYWYRQLPEEGLKFMVYLQKENIIDESGMPKERFSAEFPKEGPSILRIQQVVRGDSAAYFCASSPGAPGAFFGQGTRLTVV.

CDR3 DNA: TGTGCCAGCTCACCTCCTGGCGGTGATAACACTGAAGCTTTCTTT. Its translation is CASSPPGGDNTEAFF. The V gene is TRBV18, the J gene TRBJ1-1; D remains unclear. CDR3 length: 15 residues. The germline V gene has CDR1 KGHSH and CDR2 LQKENI. The V gene lost 3 bases and the J gene lost 2 bases, with 13 bases spanning the gap. The whole variable domain, filled in from reference TRBV18 and TRBJ1-1, reads NAGVMQNPRHLVRRRGQEARLRCSPMKGHSHVYWYRQLPEEGLKFMVYLQKENIIDESGMPKERFSAEFPKEGPSILRIQQVVRGDSAAYFCASSPPGGDNTEAFFGQGTRLTVV.

This chain links TRBV11-2 with TRBJ2-7; 9 bases agree with TRBD2. The CDR3 spans 16 residues. The germline V gene encodes CDR1 SGHAT and CDR2 FQNNGV. The ends lost 8 bases at V and 0 bases at J; junction bases unmatched: 11. Here the CDR3 DNA reads TGTGCCAGCGGCCTTTTGGGCGGGAGGGCCTCCTACGAGCAGTACTTC. Translated: CASGLLGGRASYEQYF.

The genes are TRBV28 and TRBJ1-6, with 7 bases identical to TRBD1. V dropped 6 bases and J dropped 6; count of bases not matched to a gene: 8. The length of the CDR3 is 15 residues. Germline-derived CDR1 and CDR2 are MDHEN and SYDVKM. CDR3 region: CASRNRDSTNSPLHF. The CDR3 DNA reads as TGTGCCAGCAGAAACCGGGACAGCACTAATTCACCCCTCCACTTT.

This rearrangement joins TRBV29-1 to TRBJ2-1; unclear D gene. There are 13 residues in the CDR3. Germline loops: CDR1 SQVTM, CDR2 ANQGSEA. V was trimmed by 6 bases and J by 4 bases, leaving 13 bases between them. CDR3 coding DNA: TGCAGCGTCACGACAAACGGATACAATGAGCAGTTCTTC. This gives the protein CSVTTNGYNEQFF.

CDR3 protein: CASSFGLAGGTYNEQFF. CDR3 bases: TGCGCCAGCAGCTTCGGACTAGCGGGAGGAACCTACAATGAGCAGTTCTTC. The chain recombines TRBV5-1 with TRBJ2-1, with TRBD2 identical over 14 bases. V was pared by 2 bases and J by 2 bases, with 3 bases of the junction left unmatched. From germline, CDR1 is SGHRS and CDR2 YFSETQ. The CDR3 runs to 17 residues.

This CDR3 is CAISEQAAINSPLHF. DNA for the CDR3: TGTGCCATCAGTGAGCAGGCAGCGATAAATTCACCCCTCCACTTT. The chain recombines TRBV10-3 with TRBJ1-6, with unresolved D. The CDR3 loop spans 15 amino acids. V was cut by 2 bases and J by 7 bases, with 12 bases left in between. Germline V gives CDR1 ENHRY, CDR2 SYGVKD.

The table lists this clone with a count of one. This chain connects TRBV4-1 to TRBJ2-5; D is uncertain. Germline loops: CDR1 MGHRA, CDR2 YSYEKL. V was pared by 0 bases and J by 7 bases, with 9 bases between. This CDR3 comprises 13 residues. The CDR3 coding sequence is TGCGCCAGCAGCCAAGAGCCGACCGGGACCCAGTACTTC. This sequence encodes CASSQEPTGTQYF.

The J gene is TRBJ2-2, the V gene TRBV5-4; unclear D gene. CDR1 is SGHNT and CDR2 is YYREEE in the germline V gene (reference sequence). V lost 0 bases and J lost 7, with 4 bases in between. This CDR3 region has 12 residues. CDR3 sequence reads: CASSLAVGELFF. The CDR3 nucleotides read TGTGCCAGCAGCTTGGCCGTCGGGGAGCTGTTTTTT. The full variable domain, rest sourced from reference TRBV5-4 and TRBJ2-2, is ETGVTQSPTHLIKTRGQQVTLRCSSQSGHNTVSWYQQALGQGPQFIFQYYREEENGRGNFPPRFSGLQFPNYSSELNVNALELDDSALYLCASSLAVGELFFGEGSRLTVL.